The 17 T cell receptor beta chains below come from one sample, sequenced in a study of shared clonotypes between healthy human individuals. Produced via immunoSEQ multiplex PCR; TCRdb's table is partial and in-frame only. The sample has nearly 600,000 clones, nearly 97% seen once; the top ten hold 0.095% to 0.12%. The naive CD8 subset, CD45RO-negative cells positively selected for CCR7, excluded terminally differentiated effector memory CD45RA+ cells. Sequencing was done on a sample of naive CD8+ T cells sorted from blood. These receptors all come from a woman in her thirties in good health.

The rearrangement joins TRBV6-6 to TRBJ2-1; 12 nucleotides agree with TRBD2. This CDR3 has 16 amino acids. J lost 3 bases, V lost 6 bases, and 6 bases had no gene match. Per germline, CDR1 MNHNY and CDR2 SVGAGI (reference sequence). DNA of the CDR3: TGTGCCAGCAGCCATCGGACTAGCGGGGACTACAATGAGCAGTTCTTC. It codes for CASSHRTSGDYNEQFF.

This sequence joins TRBV14 and TRBJ2-2, with a tentative D call TRBD2 (6 bases). The germline V and J ends were trimmed by 4 bases and 1 base, with 10 bases remaining between them. This CDR3 is 15 amino acids long. The germline CDR1 and CDR2 sequences are SGHDN and FVKESK. This chain's CDR3 is CASSPRLVNTGELFF. As DNA, the CDR3 is TGTGCCAGCAGCCCTCGACTAGTGAACACCGGGGAGCTGTTTTTT.

DNA of the CDR3: TGTGCCAGCAGCGTAGCTCGATCCCCAGGAATCTATGGCTACACCTTC. It specifies CASSVARSPGIYGYTF. The J gene is TRBJ1-2, the V gene TRBV9; no firm D call. The germline gives CDR1 SGDLS, CDR2 YYNGEE. The CDR3 totals 16 residues. The V end was cut by 0 bases, the J end by 4 bases, with 16 bases between. The variable domain in full, completed from reference TRBV9 and TRBJ1-2, reads DSGVTQTPKHLITATGQRVTLRCSPRSGDLSVYWYQQSLDQGLQFLIQYYNGEERAKGNILERFSAQQFPDLHSELNLSSLELGDSALYFCASSVARSPGIYGYTFGSGTRLTVV.

This clone was counted a single time. The chain links TRBV6-7 to TRBJ1-1, with TRBD1 identical over 7 bases. TRBV6-7 is noted as an ORF with a role that remains uncertain. V dropped 5 bases and J dropped 6; count of bases not matched to a gene: 9. The CDR3 spans 14 residues. The CDR3 DNA sequence: TGTGCCAGCAGTCAGGGACAGTTATTGGCTGAAGCTTTCTTT. It specifies CASSQGQLLAEAFF.

This chain uses TRBV7-3 with TRBJ2-5, with 8 bases identical to TRBD2. The junction had 9 bases not matched to a gene; V was cut back by 5 bases and J by 4 bases. CDR1 is SGHTA, CDR2 FQGTGA, per germline. The CDR3 sequence is 15 residues long. CDR3 sequence: CASSPSGSGSETQYF. In nucleotides, the CDR3 is TGTGCCAGCAGCCCAAGCGGGAGCGGGTCAGAGACCCAGTACTTC.

This clone was observed a few times. The chain has TRBV7-9 and TRBJ2-3; D is ambiguous. CDR3 length: 13 residues. Germline CDR1 and CDR2: SEHNR and FQNEAQ (reference sequence). The V gene lost 0 bases and the J gene lost 0 bases, with 1 base spanning the gap. The DNA for the CDR3 is TGTGCCAGCAGCTTAGCTAGCACAGATACGCAGTATTTT. Protein sequence: CASSLASTDTQYF.

The V and J genes are TRBV28 and TRBJ2-2, with D hard to call. CDR3 length: 12 residues. The V gene's germline CDR1 is MDHEN and CDR2 SYDVKM. Trimming removed 5 bases at V and 5 bases at J, with 6 bases between. The CDR3 is CASSITTGELFF. The DNA of the CDR3 is TGTGCCAGCAGTATTACAACCGGGGAGCTGTTTTTT.

The chain carries TRBV6-1 and TRBJ1-2; perhaps TRBD1 as D (6 bases). Germline CDR1 MNHNS, CDR2 SASEGT. This CDR3 region has 17 residues. V lost 3 bases and J 5 bases, leaving 22 bases between the germline ends. DNA for the CDR3: TGTGCCAGCAGTGAGCCTAAGGACAGACTTCCATCTTATGGCTACACCTTC. Residues: CASSEPKDRLPSYGYTF.

The chain links TRBV1 to TRBJ2-3; the table's D gene call, TRBD1, was not cross checked with the DNA. TRBV1 is described as a pseudogene. This CDR3 comprises 12 residues. In DNA, the CDR3 is TGCACCAGCAGCCACCACACAGATACGCAGTATTTT. It translates to CTSSHHTDTQYF.

The chain couples TRBV19 to TRBJ2-7; 8 nucleotides align to TRBD1. J was trimmed by 5 bases and V by 3 bases; bases with no gene match: 12. CDR3 length: 16 residues. Germline values: CDR1 LNHDA, CDR2 SQIVND (reference sequence). The CDR3 reads CASSMAEGQVFHEQYF. In DNA, the CDR3 is TGTGCCAGTAGTATGGCCGAGGGACAGGTTTTCCACGAGCAGTACTTC.

The chain links TRBV10-1 to TRBJ2-3; 14 bases match TRBD2. CDR1 and CDR2 from the germline V gene are WNHNN and SYGVQD (reference sequence). The junction had 9 bases not matched to a gene; V was cut back by 2 bases and J by 2 bases. The CDR3 covers 19 residues. CDR3 bases: TGCGCCAGCAGTGAGGGCCCGGGACTAGCGGGAGAACTCACAGATACGCAGTATTTT. Translating it yields CASSEGPGLAGELTDTQYF.

The V gene is TRBV13, the J gene TRBJ1-2; no clear D. This CDR3 has 14 amino acids. V lost 5 bases to trimming and J lost 2 bases, with 12 bases between them. CDR1 is PRHDT and CDR2 is FYEKMQ in the germline V gene (reference sequence). CDR3 protein: CASSSGETNYGYTF. The CDR3 DNA follows: TGTGCCAGCAGCAGTGGGGAGACAAACTATGGCTACACCTTC.

The J gene is TRBJ2-3, the V gene TRBV9, with TRBD1 matching 9 bases. This CDR3 has 15 residues. CDR1 and CDR2 (germline): SGDLS, YYNGEE. Trimming at V came to 3 bases and at J to 4 bases, leaving 6 bases not matched to a gene. The CDR3 DNA sequence: TGTGCCAGCAGCGCACAGGGGGCGCGGGCAGATACGCAGTATTTT. It codes for CASSAQGARADTQYF. Drawing the rest from reference TRBV9 and TRBJ2-3, the complete variable domain is DSGVTQTPKHLITATGQRVTLRCSPRSGDLSVYWYQQSLDQGLQFLIQYYNGEERAKGNILERFSAQQFPDLHSELNLSSLELGDSALYFCASSAQGARADTQYFGPGTRLTVL.

This chain uses TRBV27 with TRBJ1-1; D unresolved. The CDR3 sequence is 13 residues long. Germline loops: CDR1 MNHEY, CDR2 SMNVEV (reference sequence). Trimming shortened V by 5 bases and J by 6 bases, and 13 bases separated the two germline ends. For the CDR3, the DNA is TGTGCCAGCAGTCCCCCGGACCGCGCTGAAGCTTTCTTT. Protein: CASSPPDRAEAFF.

This chain uses TRBV5-4 with TRBJ2-5, with 8 bases fitting TRBD1. Looked up from germline, CDR1 is SGHNT and CDR2 is YYREEE (reference sequence). The CDR3 length is 14 residues. With V trimmed by 5 bases and J by 1 base, 4 bases remained unmatched. CDR3 amino acids: CASSSTGGQETQYF. The DNA of the CDR3 is TGTGCCAGCAGTTCTACAGGGGGCCAAGAGACCCAGTACTTC.

V gene TRBV5-6 combines with J gene TRBJ1-1, with TRBD1 as a possible D gene (5 bases). Germline V gene lookup returns CDR1 SGHDT and CDR2 YYEEEE. Trimming cost V 3 bases and J 3 bases, with 12 bases left between them. The CDR3 extends over 14 amino acids. CDR3 bases: TGTGCCAGCAGCTACAGGATAAAGGACACTGAAGCTTTCTTT. Protein: CASSYRIKDTEAFF.

This clone has just one count. CDR3 sequence: CASSLLTGGNIQYF. In nucleotides, the CDR3 is TGTGCCAGCAGCTTACTGACAGGGGGGAACATTCAGTACTTC. V gene TRBV7-9 combines with J gene TRBJ2-4; 9 bases are shared with TRBD1. CDR3 length: 14 amino acids. V shed 2 bases, J shed 7 bases, and the junction held 3 bases outside the gene matches. In germline, CDR1 is SEHNR, CDR2 FQNEAQ (reference sequence).